This TCR beta chain was obtained from a study of glioma-infiltrating T cells. V dropped 6 bases and J dropped 7; count of bases not matched to a gene: 5. The germline V gene has CDR1 DFQATT and CDR2 SNEGSKA (reference sequence). This CDR3 comprises 12 residues. This clonotype was counted at least ten times. Amplification of TCR alpha and beta CDR3 regions from RNA used iRepertoire nested multiplex PCR. A single record per CDR3 protein comes from TCRdb applying MiXCR to the multiplex PCR reads. The data show around 190,000 distinct CDR3 sequences, with roughly 32% seen just once and over 20% held by the top ten.

J is TRBJ1-5 and V is TRBV20-1; TRBD1 matches at 8 bases. The sequence derives from a human donor with low-grade glioma or glioblastoma, undergoing nonglioma brain surgery, or in good health (not recorded which). The specimen sequenced was glioma tissue, nonneoplastic brain tissue, or PBMCs (not recorded which). CDR3 DNA sequence: TGCAGTGCGGCGACAGGGGACCAGCCCCAGCATTTT. Protein sequence: CSAATGDQPQHF.